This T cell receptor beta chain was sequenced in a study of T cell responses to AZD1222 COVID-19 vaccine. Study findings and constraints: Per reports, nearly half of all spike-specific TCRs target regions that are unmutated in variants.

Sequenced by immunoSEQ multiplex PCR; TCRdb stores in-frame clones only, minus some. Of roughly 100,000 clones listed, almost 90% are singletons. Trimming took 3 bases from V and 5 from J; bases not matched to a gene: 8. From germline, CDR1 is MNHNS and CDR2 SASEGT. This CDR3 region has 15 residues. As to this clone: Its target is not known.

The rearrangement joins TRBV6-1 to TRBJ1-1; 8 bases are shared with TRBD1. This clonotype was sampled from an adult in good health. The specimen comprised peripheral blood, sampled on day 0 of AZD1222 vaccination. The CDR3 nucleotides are TGTGCCAGCAGTGACCGACAGGGGATCCGGACTGAAGCTTTCTTT. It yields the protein CASSDRQGIRTEAFF.